The rows below give T cell receptor beta chains drawn from one sample of a study of memory CD4+ T cells and cytomegalovirus serostatus. The table came from immunoSEQ multiplex PCR; TCRdb's copy has only in-frame clones and leaves some out. The sample yields tens of thousands of clones, approximately 77% seen once. Material for sequencing was memory CD4+ T cells from blood. Every receptor here comes from an adult in good health and CMV-seronegative. Some clones in this sample may be carry-over from other donors' samples. Both conserved end residues are part of each CDR3. The D gene is left open where the match is weak. Rows may omit the clone size; those that give it use once, few, many or a size class.

size,D,J,V,length,CDR3,DNA
NA,TRBD2,TRBJ2-3,TRBV7-7,14,CASSLGLAADTQYF,TGTGCTAGCAGCCTTGGACTAGCTGCAGATACGCAGTATTTT
NA,TRBD2,TRBJ2-7,TRBV28,15,CASRFLAGVSDEQYF,TGTGCCAGCAGGTTTCTAGCGGGGGTGTCCGACGAGCAGTACTTC
NA,TRBD1,TRBJ2-1,TRBV19,14,CASLQTGRYNEQFF,TGTGCCAGCCTTCAGACAGGGCGATACAATGAGCAGTTCTTC
few,NA,TRBJ1-5,TRBV7-2,15,CASSSQGSANQPQHF,TGTGCCAGCAGCTCCCAGGGTAGTGCCAATCAGCCCCAGCATTTT
NA,TRBD2,TRBJ2-7,TRBV5-4,17,CASSPKSGLAAIYEQYF,TGTGCCAGCAGCCCAAAGTCGGGACTAGCGGCAATCTACGAGCAGTACTTC
NA,NA,TRBJ2-2,TRBV13,15,CASSPGSLGTGELFF,TGTGCCAGCAGCCCAGGCTCTCTGGGAACCGGGGAGCTGTTTTTT
NA,NA,TRBJ2-1,TRBV21-1,15,CASIRETGYNNEQFF,TGTGCCAGCATCCGCGAGACAGGGTACAACAATGAGCAGTTCTTC
NA,NA,TRBJ2-2,TRBV23-1,12,CASSPGTGELFF,TGCGCCAGCAGTCCCGGCACCGGGGAGCTGTTTTTT
NA,TRBD1,TRBJ1-3,TRBV29-1,13,CSVSDRAGNTIYF,TGCAGCGTATCAGACAGGGCTGGAAACACCATATATTTT
NA,NA,TRBJ1-1,TRBV30,15,CAWHLWGRVNTEAFF,TGTGCCTGGCATCTCTGGGGCCGGGTGAACACTGAAGCTTTCTTT
once,NA,TRBJ2-1,TRBV7-9,15,CASSLAESSYNEQFF,TGTGCCAGCAGCTTAGCGGAGAGCTCCTACAATGAGCAGTTCTTC
once,TRBD2,TRBJ2-1,TRBV6-1,15,CASSMGTTIYNEQFF,TGTGCCAGCAGTATGGGGACTACTATCTACAATGAGCAGTTCTTC
NA,NA,TRBJ1-3,TRBV5-6,15,CASSLLGLAGNTIYF,TGTGCCAGCAGCTTGTTAGGCTTGGCTGGAAACACCATATATTTT
NA,NA,TRBJ2-1,TRBV7-9,14,CASSQTGPHTEQFF,TGTGCCAGCAGCCAAACGGGACCCCACACTGAGCAGTTCTTC
NA,NA,TRBJ1-5,TRBV18,15,CASSPLGGTDQPQHF,TGTGCCAGCTCACCATTAGGGGGAACCGATCAGCCCCAGCATTTT
NA,NA,TRBJ2-7,TRBV10-3,12,CAISRNTYEQYF,TGTGCCATCAGTCGAAATACCTACGAGCAGTACTTC
few,TRBD1,TRBJ1-5,TRBV19,14,CASSGTGGNQPQHF,TGTGCCAGTAGTGGGACAGGGGGCAATCAGCCCCAGCATTTT
NA,NA,TRBJ2-7,TRBV10-3,16,CAISEGTRRGQPEQYF,TGTGCCATCAGTGAGGGAACAAGGAGGGGGCAACCCGAGCAGTACTTC
NA,NA,TRBJ2-3,TRBV9,15,CASSVSMIRTDTQYF,TGTGCCAGCAGCGTAAGCATGATTCGCACAGATACGCAGTATTTT
NA,NA,TRBJ2-4,TRBV23-1,15,CASSQSWDGKNIQYF,TGCGCCAGCAGTCAATCTTGGGACGGGAAAAACATTCAGTACTTC
NA,TRBD2,TRBJ2-7,TRBV5-4,13,CASSRGGAYEQYF,TGTGCCAGCAGCCGGGGGGGCGCCTACGAGCAGTACTTC
NA,TRBD1,TRBJ1-2,TRBV2,16,CASSPKPPGGGYGYTF,TGTGCCAGCAGCCCTAAACCCCCAGGGGGCGGCTATGGCTACACCTTC
few,NA,TRBJ1-1,TRBV4-2,14,CASSQDFRGTEAFF,TGTGCCAGCAGCCAAGACTTCCGGGGGACTGAAGCTTTCTTT
NA,TRBD2,TRBJ2-5,TRBV5-3,16,CARPGPAGREQETQYF,TGTGCCAGACCGGGACCCGCCGGGAGGGAACAAGAGACCCAGTACTTC
NA,TRBD1,TRBJ1-2,TRBV7-9,14,CASSLDRGGYGYTF,TGTGCCAGCAGCTTAGACAGGGGTGGCTATGGCTACACCTTC
NA,TRBD2,TRBJ2-1,TRBV7-2,15,CASSLMSGGVNEQFF,TGTGCCAGCAGCTTAATGTCGGGAGGAGTGAATGAGCAGTTCTTC
NA,NA,TRBJ2-2,TRBV2,15,CASRADRMNTGELFF,TGTGCCAGCAGGGCAGACAGGATGAACACCGGGGAGCTGTTTTTT
NA,TRBD1,TRBJ2-1,TRBV7-3,16,CASSLNQGASYNEQFF,TGTGCCAGCAGCCTCAATCAGGGGGCTTCCTACAATGAGCAGTTCTTC
NA,TRBD1,TRBJ2-7,TRBV28,15,CASSLPGTGEGEQYF,TGTGCCAGCAGCTTGCCCGGGACAGGGGAAGGTGAGCAGTACTTC
NA,TRBD2,TRBJ2-7,TRBV5-1,14,CASSSGGSSYEQYF,TGCGCCAGCAGTTCCGGCGGGAGCTCCTACGAGCAGTACTTC
NA,TRBD2,TRBJ2-1,TRBV18,16,CASSPTGGLADNEQFF,TGTGCCAGCTCACCCACCGGCGGGCTAGCGGACAATGAGCAGTTCTTC
NA,NA,TRBJ2-3,TRBV9,18,CASSLLGGVFSSTDTQYF,TGTGCCAGCAGTCTCTTAGGAGGGGTCTTCTCTAGCACAGATACGCAGTATTTT
NA,NA,TRBJ2-7,TRBV4-2,15,CASSQTGTEAYEQYF,TGTGCCAGCAGCCAAACCGGGACGGAGGCTTACGAGCAGTACTTC
once,TRBD2,TRBJ2-5,TRBV11-1,15,CASSSLSGSSETQYF,TGTGCCAGCAGCTCCCTTAGCGGGAGTAGCGAGACCCAGTACTTC
NA,NA,TRBJ2-3,TRBV11-2,16,CASSPISSESTDTQYF,TGTGCCAGCAGCCCGATTAGCTCGGAATCCACAGATACGCAGTATTTT
NA,NA,TRBJ1-2,TRBV5-1,15,CASSLEGHPNYGYTF,TGCGCCAGCAGCTTGGAAGGACACCCAAACTATGGCTACACCTTC
few,TRBD1,TRBJ1-1,TRBV2,14,CASTRTGVNTEAFF,TGTGCCAGCACAAGGACAGGGGTGAACACTGAAGCTTTCTTT
NA,TRBD1,TRBJ1-2,TRBV2,16,CASSEQGARRSYGYTF,TGTGCCAGCAGTGAACAGGGGGCGCGCCGGAGCTATGGCTACACCTTC
NA,TRBD1,TRBJ1-5,TRBV27,14,CASSPGTGWGPQHF,TGTGCCAGCAGTCCTGGGACAGGGTGGGGGCCCCAGCATTTT
once,NA,TRBJ2-2,TRBV16,14,CASSRTPNTGELFF,TGTGCCAGCAGCCGAACACCTAACACCGGGGAGCTGTTTTTT
once,NA,TRBJ1-3,TRBV18,12,CASSPRGDTIYF,TGTGCCAGCTCACCTAGAGGGGACACCATATATTTT
NA,TRBD1,TRBJ2-2,TRBV19,17,CASSIHRDRSNTGELFF,TGTGCCAGTAGTATCCATCGGGACAGATCGAACACCGGGGAGCTGTTTTTT
once,TRBD2,TRBJ2-5,TRBV6-1,14,CASIAGGPKETQYF,TGTGCCAGCATAGCGGGAGGGCCTAAAGAGACCCAGTACTTC
NA,NA,TRBJ2-3,TRBV28,12,CASSTRQSTQYF,TGTGCCAGCAGCACACGCCAGAGCACGCAGTATTTT
NA,NA,TRBJ1-1,TRBV30,14,CAPDIKPLNTEAFF,TGTGCTCCAGACATCAAGCCCCTGAACACTGAAGCTTTCTTT
NA,NA,TRBJ1-1,TRBV5-1,14,CASSLELGAGEAFF,TGCGCCAGCAGCTTGGAATTGGGCGCAGGGGAAGCTTTCTTT